This T cell receptor beta chain was identified during a study of shared clonotypes between healthy human individuals. Study results and caveats: Sharing across several donors was seen in about 5% of naive CD4 clonotypes. At large depth, rarefaction still showed sorted-subset sequencing to be incomplete. Enrolling few donors narrowed the genetic and exposure-history diversity that was represented.

The V and J ends lost 5 bases and 5 bases respectively, with 13 bases between them. The CDR3 has 13 residues. The V gene's germline CDR1 is SGHTA and CDR2 FQGNSA. Assay used: immunoSEQ multiplex PCR; TCRdb lists only in-frame clones, some missing. The profile shows a few million clones, about 92% of them singletons. This clone was detected once. Its target is unknown. V and J are TRBV7-2 and TRBJ2-7; perhaps D is TRBD1 or TRBD2 (6 bases each). The sequencing input was naive CD4+ T cells sorted from blood. Subset described: CD45RA+ positively selected. The receptor was derived from a man younger than 30 in good health. The CDR3 sequence is CASSPGGGNEQYF. CDR3 nucleotide sequence: TGTGCCAGCAGCCCTGGAGGGGGGAACGAGCAGTACTTC.